This TCR beta chain was observed in a study of T cells after yellow fever vaccination. Overall study context: With SMART-Seq v4 Ultra Low Input, the fractions containing low cell numbers were prepared.

TCRdb re-derived calls from the 5' RACE reads in MiXCR, one entry per CDR3 protein. The sample carries 450,000 to 600,000 distinct CDR3 sequences, 17% recorded once. As for this clonotype: Its antigen is still unknown.

Study-wide findings and caveats: Repertoires obtained by FACS sorting could include abundant clonotypes that entered as contaminants from the bulk population. Booster samples showed a return of most primary-vaccination clones (about 97% CD4, approximately 90% CD8). Clonotypes shared by both compartments, CD4 and CD8, made up a small share.

The receptor comes from a man aged 18 to 30 who received the YFV17D yellow fever vaccine. Source: PBMCs, taken about 5 days after the first yellow fever vaccination.

The CDR3 bases are TGTGCCATCAGTGATAGGACTACTAAGAGAGGGGAGACCCAGTACTTC. Its translation: CAISDRTTKRGETQYF. The chain has TRBV10-3 and TRBJ2-5, with D possibly matching TRBD2 (6 bases). The germline V gene has CDR1 ENHRY and CDR2 SYGVKD. The length of the CDR3 is 16 residues. The germline V and J ends were trimmed by 3 bases and 5 bases, with 19 bases remaining between them.